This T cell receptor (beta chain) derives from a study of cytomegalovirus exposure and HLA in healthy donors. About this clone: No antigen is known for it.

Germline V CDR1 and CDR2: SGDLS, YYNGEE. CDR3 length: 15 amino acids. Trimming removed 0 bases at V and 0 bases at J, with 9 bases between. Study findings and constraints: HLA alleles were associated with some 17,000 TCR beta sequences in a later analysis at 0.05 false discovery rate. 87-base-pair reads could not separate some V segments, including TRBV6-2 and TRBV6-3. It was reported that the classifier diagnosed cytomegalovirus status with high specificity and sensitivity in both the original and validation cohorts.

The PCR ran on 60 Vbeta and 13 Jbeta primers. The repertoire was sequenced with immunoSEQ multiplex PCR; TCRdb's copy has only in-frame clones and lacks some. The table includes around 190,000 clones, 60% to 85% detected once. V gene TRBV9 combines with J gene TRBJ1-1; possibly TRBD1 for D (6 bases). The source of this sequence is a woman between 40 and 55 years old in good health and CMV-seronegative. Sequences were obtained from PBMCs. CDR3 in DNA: TGTGCCAGCAGCGTAGGGGACACCCTGAACACTGAAGCTTTCTTT. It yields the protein CASSVGDTLNTEAFF.